The 4 T cell receptor beta chains below come from one sample, sequenced in a study of blood T cell repertoires in COVID-19. Assay used: immunoSEQ multiplex PCR; TCRdb lists only in-frame clones, some missing. Of 140,000 to 150,000 clones listed, around 80% were seen once; the top ten hold 35% to 45%. Sequencing used peripheral blood. The receptors stem from a human donor in a cohort sampled during active COVID-19.

This chain connects TRBV15 to TRBJ2-5, with 8 bases fitting TRBD2. In germline, CDR1 is LNHNV, CDR2 YYDKDF (reference sequence). J gave up 4 bases and V 0 bases, and 4 bases lay outside the gene matches. This CDR3 contains 15 residues. The CDR3 DNA is TGTGCCACCAGCAGAGACGGACTAGCACGAGAGACCCAGTACTTC. Protein sequence: CATSRDGLARETQYF.

The chain recombines TRBV7-8 with TRBJ1-1, with D perhaps TRBD1 (5 bases). This CDR3 contains 14 residues. V gave up 1 base and J gave up 1 base, with 7 bases separating them. Per the germline V gene, CDR1 is SGHVS and CDR2 is FQNEAQ. The CDR3 here is CASSLDRWNTEAFF. The CDR3 DNA follows: TGTGCCAGCAGCTTAGACAGGTGGAACACTGAAGCTTTCTTT.

J is TRBJ1-2 and V is TRBV5-4, with TRBD1 matching 8 bases. Germline-derived CDR1 and CDR2 are SGHNT and YYREEE (reference sequence). This CDR3 contains 15 residues. Unmatched junction bases numbered 9, after V lost 4 bases and J lost 4 bases. For the CDR3, the DNA is TGTGCCAGCAGCGGGGGACAGGTTCTGCGCTATGGCTACACCTTC. Translating it yields CASSGGQVLRYGYTF.

V and J are TRBV5-4 and TRBJ2-7; 11 bases align to TRBD1. The germline gives CDR1 SGHNT, CDR2 YYREEE (reference sequence). This CDR3 is built from 15 residues. J lost 4 bases, V lost 0 bases, and 3 bases had no gene match. This CDR3 is CASSLGGQGVYEQYF. DNA for the CDR3: TGTGCCAGCAGCTTGGGGGGACAGGGGGTATACGAGCAGTACTTC.